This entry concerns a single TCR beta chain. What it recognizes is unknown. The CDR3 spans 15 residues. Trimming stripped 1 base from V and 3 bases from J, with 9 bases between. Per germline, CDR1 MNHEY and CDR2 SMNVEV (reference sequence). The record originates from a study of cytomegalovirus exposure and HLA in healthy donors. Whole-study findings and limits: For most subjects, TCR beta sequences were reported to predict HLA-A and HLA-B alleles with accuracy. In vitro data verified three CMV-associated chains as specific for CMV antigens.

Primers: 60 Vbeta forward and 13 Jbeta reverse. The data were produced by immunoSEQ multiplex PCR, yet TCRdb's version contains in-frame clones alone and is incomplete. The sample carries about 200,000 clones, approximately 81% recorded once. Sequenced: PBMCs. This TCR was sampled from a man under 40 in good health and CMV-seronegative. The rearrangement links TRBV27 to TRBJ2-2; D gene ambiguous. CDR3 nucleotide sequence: TGTGCCAGCAGTTTATTTCCAGGTCACACCGGGGAGCTGTTTTTT. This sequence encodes CASSLFPGHTGELFF.